These 17 T cell receptor beta chains originate from one sample sequenced in a study of radiotherapy plus CTLA-4 blockade in lung cancer. The method was immunoSEQ multiplex PCR; TCRdb's version includes in-frame clones alone and lacks a portion of them. The sample records 65,000 to 90,000 clones, 87% being singletons. This material consisted of peripheral blood, taken from a patient treated with radiotherapy plus ipilimumab. The receptor set was obtained from a human donor with non-small cell lung cancer that progressed on radiotherapy plus ipilimumab.

This rearrangement joins TRBV30 to TRBJ1-2; a weak D match, TRBD1 (5 bases). The germline V and J ends were trimmed by 2 bases and 2 bases, with 9 bases remaining between them. The germline CDR1 and CDR2 sequences are GTSNPN and SVGIG (reference sequence). The CDR3 runs to 13 residues. CDR3 residues: CAWSLGQNYGYTF. The CDR3 DNA is TGTGCCTGGAGTTTGGGGCAGAACTATGGCTACACCTTC. The variable domain in full, completed from reference TRBV30 and TRBJ1-2, reads SQTIHQWPATLVQPVGSPLSLECTVEGTSNPNLYWYRQAAGRGLQLLFYSVGIGQISSEVPQNLSASRPQDRQFILSSKKLLLSDSGFYLCAWSLGQNYGYTFGSGTRLTVV.

V is TRBV9 and J is TRBJ2-1; 9 bases match TRBD1. The CDR3 runs to 15 residues. Germline loops: CDR1 SGDLS, CDR2 YYNGEE. With V trimmed by 4 bases and J by 7 bases, 9 bases remained unmatched. The CDR3 DNA reads as TGTGCCAGCAGCACAGGGGGCGTTAAGGGAAATGAGCAGTTCTTC. This codes for CASSTGGVKGNEQFF.

The chain couples TRBV2 to TRBJ2-3, with D possibly TRBD1 on 7 matching bases. This CDR3 has 13 residues. Germline loops: CDR1 SNHLY, CDR2 FYNNEI. The V and J ends lost 8 bases and 3 bases respectively, with 12 bases between them. The CDR3 reads CASDRDLTDTQYF. CDR3 sequence (DNA): TGTGCCAGCGACAGGGACTTGACAGATACGCAGTATTTT.

V and J are TRBV2 and TRBJ2-3; 7 positions agree with TRBD2. The CDR3 has 20 residues. The J segment lost 0 bases and the V segment lost 1 base, leaving 16 bases of the junction unmatched. The germline V gene encodes CDR1 SNHLY and CDR2 FYNNEI. The CDR3 nucleotides are TGTGCCAGCAGTGAAGATGGGGGAGGGCGAGATTTTTTTAGCACAGATACGCAGTATTTT. Residues: CASSEDGGGRDFFSTDTQYF.

This rearrangement joins TRBV7-9 to TRBJ2-7, with D perhaps matching TRBD1 (5 bases). V lost 4 bases to trimming and J lost 0 bases, with 13 bases between them. This CDR3 is built from 15 residues. In germline, CDR1 is SEHNR, CDR2 FQNEAQ (reference sequence). CDR3 nucleotides: TGTGCCAGCAGCTCGCTCCGACAGAGCTCCTACGAGCAGTACGTC. It translates to CASSSLRQSSYEQYV.

The CDR3 reads CASSQGINYGYTF. As DNA, the CDR3 is TGTGCCAGCAGCCAGGGGATAAACTATGGCTACACCTTC. The chain recombines TRBV14 with TRBJ1-2; D not certain. The CDR3 is made up of 13 amino acids. V dropped 3 bases and J dropped 2 bases, with 7 bases sitting between them. Per the germline V gene, CDR1 is SGHDN and CDR2 is FVKESK.

The gene calls are TRBV15 and TRBJ1-5; tentatively, D is TRBD1 (6 bases). V was cut by 0 bases and J by 4 bases, with 16 bases left in between. This CDR3 is built from 17 residues. Germline CDR1 and CDR2: LNHNV and YYDKDF (reference sequence). The CDR3 region has the DNA TGTGCCACCAGCAGAGACCTAGACAGGAAAACAAATCAGCCCCAGCATTTT. Amino acid sequence: CATSRDLDRKTNQPQHF.

This clone was observed a handful of times. The chain recombines TRBV5-1 with TRBJ1-3; D perhaps matches TRBD1 (5 bases). The germline CDR1 and CDR2 sequences are SGHRS and YFSETQ. The CDR3 runs to 16 residues. The ends were cut back, 0 bases at V and 0 bases at J, with 10 bases in the middle. The CDR3 sequence: CASSLDGTASGNTIYF. CDR3 DNA: TGCGCCAGCAGCTTGGACGGGACGGCCTCTGGAAACACCATATATTTT.

The chain has TRBV25-1 and TRBJ1-1, with a weak D call TRBD1 (6 bases). CDR1 and CDR2 from the germline V gene are MGHDK and SYGVNS. Trimming left V 3 bases short and J 4 bases short, with 12 bases between. The CDR3 sequence is 14 residues long. The CDR3 DNA is TGTGCCAGCAGTGAGTCCGGGGGCGGCACTGAAGCTTTCTTT. Its protein product is CASSESGGGTEAFF.

The CDR3 DNA reads as TGTGCCAGCAGCGACGACAGGGGTGTGAACACTGAAGCTTTCTTT. It encodes CASSDDRGVNTEAFF. The V gene is TRBV9, the J gene TRBJ1-1, with 8 bases lining up with TRBD1. This CDR3 contains 15 residues. Per the germline V gene, CDR1 is SGDLS and CDR2 is YYNGEE. The V and J ends lost 3 bases and 0 bases, in that order; junction bases with no gene match: 4.

This chain links TRBV9 with TRBJ1-1, with D hard to call. V gave up 4 bases and J gave up 5 bases, with 12 bases separating them. CDR1 and CDR2 (germline): SGDLS, YYNGEE. The CDR3 totals 13 residues. The CDR3 region is CASSLLGGTEAFF. The CDR3, as DNA: TGTGCCAGCAGCCTTTTAGGTGGAACTGAAGCTTTCTTT.

J is TRBJ2-7 and V is TRBV5-6; 8 bases are shared with TRBD2. The germline gives CDR1 SGHDT, CDR2 YYEEEE. V shed 2 bases and J 6 bases; nucleotides not matched to a gene: 4. CDR3 size: 13 residues. The DNA of the CDR3 is TGTGCCAGCAGCTTAGCGGGAGTTTTCGAGCAGTACGTC. Residues: CASSLAGVFEQYV.

This chain uses TRBV6-1 with TRBJ1-2, with a possible D match to TRBD1 (6 bases). This CDR3 contains 14 residues. V shed 1 base and J shed 2 bases, with 8 bases lying between them. Germline V gene sequence: CDR1 MNHNS, CDR2 SASEGT. CDR3 sequence (DNA): TGTGCCAGCAGTGAAGTCGGGGGCAACTATGGCTACACCTTC. It specifies CASSEVGGNYGYTF.

This chain connects TRBV6-6 to TRBJ1-2, with 9 bases identical to TRBD1. This CDR3 contains 14 residues. The germline V gene has CDR1 MNHNY and CDR2 SVGAGI (reference sequence). With 6 bases clipped from V and 7 bases from J, the junction kept 9 bases outside the gene matches. CDR3 DNA: TGTGCCAGCAGCTCGGACAGGGGAGATGCTGGCTACACCTTC. Its protein product is CASSSDRGDAGYTF.

This chain joins TRBV19 and TRBJ1-2, with TRBD1 matching 7 bases. The CDR3 consists of 15 residues. From germline, CDR1 is LNHDA and CDR2 SQIVND (reference sequence). The V and J ends lost 5 bases and 2 bases, in that order; junction bases with no gene match: 8. The CDR3 sequence is CASSPSRDSNYGYTF. CDR3 nucleotide sequence: TGTGCCAGTAGTCCATCCCGGGACAGCAACTATGGCTACACCTTC.

J is TRBJ2-5 and V is TRBV29-1, with 10 bases fitting TRBD1. The V gene end was trimmed by 7 bases and the J gene end by 4 bases; junction bases not matched to a gene: 6. In germline, CDR1 is SQVTM, CDR2 ANQGSEA. The CDR3 totals 13 residues. This CDR3 reads CSARWTGGETQYF. The CDR3 DNA follows: TGCAGCGCTCGATGGACAGGGGGAGAGACCCAGTACTTC.

The rearrangement joins TRBV28 to TRBJ2-7, with D maybe TRBD2 (5 bases). The length of the CDR3 is 14 residues. V gave up 8 bases and J gave up 0 bases, with 14 bases separating them. Germline CDR1 reads MDHEN; CDR2 reads SYDVKM. The CDR3 loop is CASGLTGSSYEQYF. Written as DNA, the CDR3 is TGTGCCAGCGGACTTACCGGGTCCTCCTACGAGCAGTACTTC.